This TCR beta chain comes out of a study of spatial heterogeneity in lung cancer (dated by TCRdb to between 2018 and 2021). Background on the whole study: More beta-chain than alpha-chain transcripts were consistently detected, likely reflecting higher beta-chain transcript abundance. TCR transcript counts in tumor regions correlated strongly with a T cell transcriptional module score from matched bulk RNA-seq. In the raw uncorrected reads, each unique combination of TCR and UMI appeared more than ten times on average. In non-small cell lung cancer, the study made a quantitative comparison of TCR alpha and beta repertoires among multiple tumor regions, matched nontumor lung and blood. Nonsynonymous mutation counts, determined by whole-exome sequencing of tumor tissue, were related to features of the TCR repertoire. At surgery, both alpha and beta chains were TCR-sequenced in 220 tumor regions, about 61 matched nontumor lung samples and some 56 PBMC samples. Beyond this particular receptor, the publication reports: The tumor nonsynonymous mutation count correlated with the number of expanded alpha and beta TCRs within the tumor. Additional single-cell paired TCR alpha and beta sequencing was considered necessary to confirm, at a functional level, the hypothesis that regional TCRs recognize regional mutations. Estimated TCR-seq coverage of tumor T cells was only 7% to 8.5% for alpha chains and approximately 12% for beta chains. Counts of ubiquitous and regional expanded TCRs were found to correlate with counts of ubiquitous and regional nonsynonymous mutations, respectively.

Libraries were built with 5' RACE. The instrument given in TCRdb is NextSeq 500. The TCR library protocol attached a unique molecular identifier to each TCR cDNA molecule to allow correction of PCR and sequencing errors. Under the source paper's analysis protocol: TCR identification, UMI-based error correction and CDR3 extraction were performed with Decombinator tools. TCRs above a frequency of 2 per 1,000, corresponding to the top 1% of the tumor frequency distribution, were defined as expanded. Expanded tumor TCRs statistically deemed absent (corrected P<0.05) from at least one tumor region were classed as regional, and all other expanded tumor TCRs were classed as ubiquitous. Each repertoire was subsampled 100 times to 5,000 TCRs, after which Renyi diversity was computed with the R vegan package. CDR3 similarity networks were constructed using string-kernel similarity of amino acid triplets, with links drawn between CDR3s whose pairwise similarity was above 0.82. The public reads were reprocessed in TCRdb via fastp at Q25 and MiXCR, keeping in-frame beta chains. Every entry covers one CDR3 protein and lists the most common genes and DNA from its rows. V and J calls and clone size were set by TCRdb, not the authors. Present in this sample are about 11,000 distinct CDR3 sequences, about 5% of which were seen just once. 12% of the sample is held by the ten biggest clonotypes.

Reading the label with the study, this specimen's time point is: sample taken at primary tumor resection. The donors were about 71 patients from the lung TRACERx cohort who had early-stage, untreated non-small cell lung cancer. TCR sequencing used whole RNA extracted from tumor and nontumor lung tissue, or from cryopreserved PBMC samples, without cell sorting. A patient was chosen for TCR sequencing only when enough RNA was available from at least two tumor regions. Tumor and adjacent nontumor lung specimens were reviewed by a lung pathologist before selection. There are many counts of this clonotype. Its antigen target is currently unknown. Per-base qualities were not stored, and no clone one base away is much larger. Within a library made for alpha chains, this beta chain is off target, and its count is uninformative. The material was lung tumor tissue, obtained at surgery. This clonotype was sampled from a male donor with early-stage non-small cell lung cancer.

The CDR3 region reads CASRSDRGSTPLHF. The sequenced DNA: TGTGCCAGCAGATCCGACAGGGGGTCGACACCCCTCCACTTT. Recombination connected TRBV7-8 to TRBJ1-6; the junction holds 9 bases that match TRBD1. From the cysteine up to the phenylalanine, the CDR3 has a length of 14 residues. The retained sequence is limited to the CDR3, 42 bases, with the frame set at the first base. The CDR1 and CDR2 encoded by the germline V gene are SGHVS and FQNEAQ. For this chain, trimming is 6 bases at the V end and 11 bases at the J end, and the number of junction bases without a gene match is 8.